The T cell receptor (beta chain) described here comes from a study of shared clonotypes between healthy human individuals. Study summary: For every donor, three CD4 naive, three CD4 memory, two CD8 naive and one CD8 memory plates were used.

Sequencing used immunoSEQ multiplex PCR; TCRdb keeps in-frame clones, though not all of them. The sample gives around 1,900,000 clones, 85% to 95% of which show up once; less than 2% is in the top ten. This CDR3 comprises 11 residues. The germline gives CDR1 MDHEN, CDR2 SYDVKM. Deletions cut 5 bases from V and 10 bases from J, with 11 bases between. Naive CD8 populations comprised CD45RO-negative cells positively selected for CCR7, excluding terminally differentiated effector memory CD45RA+ cells. Findings and limits, study-wide: Depth was large, yet rarefaction showed that sorted-subset sequencing was incomplete.

Turning to this clone: The antigen is unknown.

The chain joins TRBV28 to TRBJ1-1; maybe TRBD1 (6 bases). Sequenced: naive CD8+ T cells from PBMCs. The receptor's source is a man between 18 and 29 years old in good health. Some clones in this sample may be carry-over from other donors' samples. CDR3 region: CASSPDRRAFF. The CDR3 nucleotides read TGTGCCAGCAGTCCAGACAGGCGAGCTTTCTTT.